Shown below are 11 T cell receptor beta chains from a single sample sequenced in a study of CXCR3-negative and CXCR3-positive naive CD8 T cells. The method, 5' RACE with UMI labels, was used to prepare the TRB cDNA libraries. With the 5' RACE reads reprocessed, TCRdb shows one record per CDR3 protein and no DNA. The sample includes over 45,000 distinct CDR3 sequences. Sequences were obtained from naive CXCR3- CD8+ T cells from blood. Described subset: CD45RO-CCR7+CD27+CD95- naive CD8+ T cells lacking CXCR3 (TNR3-). These TCRs come from a human donor in good health. Some clones in this sample may be carry-over from other donors' samples.

The chain couples TRBV29-1 to TRBJ2-1; the TCRdb call, TRBD1, lacks DNA for checking. This CDR3 has 14 amino acids. The germline CDR1 and CDR2 sequences are SQVTM and ANQGSEA. The chain's CDR3 is CSVAPGQQYNEQFF.

V and J are TRBV29-1 and TRBJ2-7; as DNA is missing, the TRBD1 call by TCRdb cannot be tested. CDR1 SQVTM and CDR2 ANQGSEA come from the germline V gene. The CDR3 loop spans 14 amino acids. The CDR3 loop reads CSVEGTGMSDEQYF.

The chain employs TRBV5-5 and TRBJ1-5; absent DNA, TCRdb's TRBD1 call cannot be checked. This CDR3 spans 19 amino acids. CDR1 SGHKS and CDR2 YYEKEE come from the germline V gene (reference sequence). The CDR3 here is CASSLALLDRGSGNQPQHF.

The chain combines TRBV10-2 with TRBJ2-7. Germline values: CDR1 WSHSY, CDR2 SAAADI. The CDR3 contains 13 residues. CDR3 sequence: CASSEETSYEQYF.

The chain carries TRBV2 and TRBJ2-2. The CDR3 consists of 13 residues. Germline CDR1 is SNHLY and CDR2 is FYNNEI. This CDR3 reads CASSEFVTGELFF.

The rearrangement joins TRBV3-1 to TRBJ2-7. This CDR3 has 13 residues. The germline CDR1 and CDR2 sequences are LGHDT and YNNKEL (reference sequence). CDR3 loop: CASSQDTYYEQYF.

CDR3 protein: CASSPDSQETQYF. The genes are TRBV14 and TRBJ2-5; the TRBD1 assignment by TCRdb is unverifiable without DNA. Germline lookup yields CDR1 SGHDN and CDR2 FVKESK. The CDR3 loop spans 13 amino acids.

The chain combines TRBV4-3 with TRBJ2-7; there is no DNA to check the TCRdb D call of TRBD2. Per germline, CDR1 LGHNA and CDR2 YSLEER. This CDR3 contains 15 residues. The CDR3 spells CASSQYGAGLYEQYF.

The CDR3 protein is CASSFGLSYKQYF. J is TRBJ2-7 and V is TRBV7-8; without DNA, the TCRdb call of TRBD2 cannot be checked. This CDR3 has 13 residues. The germline V gene encodes CDR1 SGHVS and CDR2 FQNEAQ. The full variable domain, rest sourced from reference TRBV7-8 and TRBJ2-7, is GAGVSQSPRYKVAKRGQDVALRCDPISGHVSLFWYQQALGQGPEFLTYFQNEAQLDKSGLPSDRFFAERPEGSVSTLKIQRTQQEDSAVYLCASSFGLSYKQYFGPGTRLTVT.

By frequency, this clonotype is medium-sized. The V and J genes are TRBV4-1 and TRBJ2-3; TCRdb designates TRBD1, a call that cannot be tested without DNA. The CDR3 is made up of 15 amino acids. The germline V gene encodes CDR1 MGHRA and CDR2 YSYEKL. CDR3 sequence reads: CASSPSGGYADTQYF.

The CDR3 sequence: CASRQESMYQETQYF. This chain uses TRBV5-1 with TRBJ2-5; TCRdb proposes TRBD1, but this gene call is untestable without DNA. The CDR3 sequence is 15 residues long. Germline V gene sequence: CDR1 SGHRS, CDR2 YFSETQ. Full variable domain (missing parts from reference TRBV5-1 and TRBJ2-5): KAGVTQTPRYLIKTRGQQVTLSCSPISGHRSVSWYQQTPGQGLQFLFEYFSETQRNKGNFPGRFSGRQFSNSRSEMNVSTLELGDSALYLCASRQESMYQETQYFGPGTRLLVL.